The 22 T cell receptor beta chains in this list originate from one sample, sequenced in a study of T cell changes during pregnancy in multiple sclerosis. Method: immunoSEQ multiplex PCR; TCRdb's copy keeps in-frame clones and lacks some. The sample has nearly 60,000 clones, roughly nine tenths seen once. The source material was CD4+ T cells from peripheral blood mononuclear cells, sampled after pregnancy. The source is a female donor in good health, enrolled as a control in a pregnancy study.

This chain links TRBV7-9 with TRBJ1-2; D remains unclear. Trimming shortened V by 0 bases and J by 4 bases, and 9 bases separated the two germline ends. The germline gives CDR1 SEHNR, CDR2 FQNEAQ (reference sequence). The CDR3 length is 14 residues. The DNA of the CDR3 is TGTGCCAGCAGCTTAGCTGGTGTCGGCTATGGCTACACCTTC. Translated, it gives CASSLAGVGYGYTF.

V is TRBV5-1 and J is TRBJ2-5; maybe TRBD1 (6 bases). The CDR3 consists of 16 residues. CDR1 and CDR2 from the germline V gene are SGHRS and YFSETQ. The germline V and J ends were trimmed by 4 bases and 2 bases, with 18 bases remaining between them. The CDR3 sequence: CASSVGTRSPQETQYF. CDR3 coding DNA: TGCGCCAGCAGCGTCGGGACAAGAAGCCCTCAAGAGACCCAGTACTTC. The whole variable domain, remainder taken from reference TRBV5-1 and TRBJ2-5, is KAGVTQTPRYLIKTRGQQVTLSCSPISGHRSVSWYQQTPGQGLQFLFEYFSETQRNKGNFPGRFSGRQFSNSRSEMNVSTLELGDSALYLCASSVGTRSPQETQYFGPGTRLLVL.

The chain joins TRBV10-3 to TRBJ1-1, with 7 bases aligning to TRBD1. The trim removed 11 bases at V and 2 bases at J, leaving 8 bases unmatched. In germline, CDR1 is ENHRY, CDR2 SYGVKD. The CDR3 spans 13 residues. In DNA, the CDR3 is TGTGCCTCCACCCGAGGGGGCAACACTGAAGCTTTCTTT. Protein product: CASTRGGNTEAFF.

The chain employs TRBV4-1 and TRBJ1-1, with D tentatively TRBD1 (5 bases). Trimming stripped 0 bases from V and 7 bases from J, with 12 bases between. Per the germline V gene, CDR1 is MGHRA and CDR2 is YSYEKL. The CDR3 runs 14 residues. The DNA of the CDR3 is TGCGCCAGCAGCCAAGAGGTCAGGGCCGTTGAAGCTTTCTTT. Protein: CASSQEVRAVEAFF.

The chain has TRBV25-1 and TRBJ1-4; TRBD1 matches at 8 bases. CDR3 size: 15 residues. Germline V gives CDR1 MGHDK, CDR2 SYGVNS. V was pared by 3 bases and J by 4 bases, with 4 bases of the junction left unmatched. The CDR3 DNA sequence: TGTGCCAGCAGTGAGCTTACAGGGGGTAATGAAAAACTGTTTTTT. Its protein is CASSELTGGNEKLFF.

V usage is TRBV29-1 and J usage is TRBJ1-5; a possible D gene is TRBD1 (5 bases). Trimming took off 4 bases at V and 5 bases at J, with 9 bases between the two ends. CDR1 SQVTM and CDR2 ANQGSEA come from the germline V gene. There are 12 residues in the CDR3. Here the CDR3 DNA reads TGCAGCGTTGGGGAGGGGTATCAGCCCCAGCATTTT. Encoded protein: CSVGEGYQPQHF.

In its sample, this clone was seen once. V and J are TRBV7-2 and TRBJ1-2, with D hard to call. The CDR3 has 15 residues. V was cut by 0 bases and J by 4 bases, with 12 bases left in between. Germline values: CDR1 SGHTA, CDR2 FQGNSA. CDR3 amino acids: CASSLARSPVYGYTF. CDR3 DNA: TGTGCCAGCAGCTTAGCGAGGTCACCAGTCTATGGCTACACCTTC.

A word on this clone: The same CDR3 can be traced to other DNA sequences in this sample. This chain joins TRBV7-3 and TRBJ2-3, with D possibly matching TRBD2 (6 bases). V was cut by 0 bases and J by 1 base, with 11 bases left in between. The CDR3 has 16 amino acids. Germline V gene sequence: CDR1 SGHTA, CDR2 FQGTGA. The CDR3 loop is CASSLTGGVGTDTQYF. Here the CDR3 DNA reads TGTGCCAGCAGCTTAACGGGCGGGGTGGGCACAGATACGCAGTATTTT.

This chain links TRBV7-6 with TRBJ2-2; 7 bases align to TRBD2. CDR1 and CDR2 (germline): SGHVS, FNYEAQ. V dropped 5 bases and J dropped 1; count of bases not matched to a gene: 4. The CDR3 loop spans 15 amino acids. CDR3 coding DNA: TGTGCCAGCAGCCCCTGGACTAGGAACACCGGGGAGCTGTTTTTT. Its protein product is CASSPWTRNTGELFF.

The V and J genes are TRBV9 and TRBJ1-4; maybe TRBD1 (6 bases). Trimming pared 4 bases from V and 4 bases from J, leaving 11 bases between. The CDR3 loop spans 14 amino acids. Germline assignment: CDR1 SGDLS and CDR2 YYNGEE. The CDR3 DNA reads as TGTGCCAGCAGCCTAGGGGGGGTTAATGAAAAACTGTTTTTT. Its translation is CASSLGGVNEKLFF. Variable domain in full (rest from reference TRBV9 and TRBJ1-4): DSGVTQTPKHLITATGQRVTLRCSPRSGDLSVYWYQQSLDQGLQFLIQYYNGEERAKGNILERFSAQQFPDLHSELNLSSLELGDSALYFCASSLGGVNEKLFFGSGTQLSVL.

This clone was observed once. This chain uses TRBV5-1 with TRBJ2-7, with D possibly matching TRBD1 (6 bases). The CDR3 consists of 14 residues. Germline V lookup: CDR1 SGHRS, CDR2 YFSETQ. V was clipped by 4 bases and J by 0 bases, with 11 bases between them. In DNA, the CDR3 is TGCGCCAGCAGCCAGGGGTCGAGCTCCTACGAGCAGTACTTC. This codes for CASSQGSSSYEQYF.

The V gene is TRBV2, the J gene TRBJ1-1; 10 bases line up with TRBD1. The V gene's germline CDR1 is SNHLY and CDR2 FYNNEI. The CDR3 is 16 amino acids. The V segment lost 7 bases and the J segment 2 bases; nucleotides outside the gene matches: 10. The CDR3 is CASNRDRGSTNTEAFF. DNA for the CDR3: TGTGCCAGCAATCGGGACAGGGGATCAACTAACACTGAAGCTTTCTTT. Full variable domain (missing parts from reference TRBV2 and TRBJ1-1): EPEVTQTPSHQVTQMGQEVILRCVPISNHLYFYWYRQILGQKVEFLVSFYNNEISEKSEIFDDQFSVERPDGSNFTLKIRSTKLEDSAMYFCASNRDRGSTNTEAFFGQGTRLTVV.

The chain is built from TRBV4-2 and TRBJ1-6; no firm D call. The V gene lost 1 base and the J gene lost 2 bases, with 6 bases spanning the gap. From germline, CDR1 is LGHNA and CDR2 YNFKEQ. The CDR3 is 15 amino acids. CDR3 protein: CASSQVVTYNSPLHF. CDR3 bases: TGTGCCAGCAGCCAAGTCGTAACCTATAATTCACCCCTCCACTTT.

This rearrangement joins TRBV4-2 to TRBJ2-1; 8 nucleotides line up with TRBD2. With V trimmed by 1 base and J by 4 bases, 3 bases remained unmatched. This CDR3 spans 15 amino acids. In germline, CDR1 is LGHNA, CDR2 YNFKEQ. Here the CDR3 reads CASSQGRGGYNEQFF. The CDR3 nucleotides are TGTGCCAGCAGCCAAGGTCGGGGGGGGTACAATGAGCAGTTCTTC.

The rearrangement uses TRBV19 and TRBJ1-5; 10 bases are shared with TRBD1. Germline CDR1 reads LNHDA; CDR2 reads SQIVND (reference sequence). The CDR3 has 16 residues. J was trimmed by 6 bases and V by 1 base; bases with no gene match: 6. CDR3 sequence: CASSIVGTGVGQPQHF. Here the CDR3 DNA reads TGTGCCAGTAGTATAGTTGGGACAGGGGTTGGTCAGCCCCAGCATTTT. Complete variable domain (other parts from reference TRBV19 and TRBJ1-5): DGGITQSPKYLFRKEGQNVTLSCEQNLNHDAMYWYRQDPGQGLRLIYYSQIVNDFQKGDIAEGYSVSREKKESFPLTVTSAQKNPTAFYLCASSIVGTGVGQPQHFGDGTRLSIL.

The chain carries TRBV18 and TRBJ2-5; TRBD1 might be the D (6 bases). This CDR3 is built from 15 residues. The germline gives CDR1 KGHSH, CDR2 LQKENI. The germline V and J ends were trimmed by 6 bases and 4 bases, with 18 bases remaining between them. The CDR3 is CASSSVTGSPETQYF. The CDR3 DNA follows: TGTGCCAGCTCCAGCGTAACAGGGTCCCCAGAGACCCAGTACTTC.

V and J are TRBV6-5 and TRBJ1-6; TRBD1 matches at 7 bases. V trimming: 4 bases; J trimming: 13 bases; junction bases outside the gene matches: 10. Germline V CDR1 and CDR2: MNHEY, SVGAGI. The CDR3 loop spans 14 amino acids. CDR3 protein: CASSLGTAQFPLHF. The CDR3 nucleotides are TGTGCCAGCAGTTTGGGGACAGCGCAATTCCCCCTCCACTTT.

This clone showed up just a few times. V is TRBV4-3 and J is TRBJ1-2; D is undetermined. This CDR3 contains 14 residues. The V gene lost 0 bases and the J gene lost 2 bases, with 7 bases spanning the gap. Germline lookup yields CDR1 LGHNA and CDR2 YSLEER. The CDR3 region is CASSQENSNYGYTF. The CDR3, as DNA: TGCGCCAGCAGCCAAGAAAACTCCAACTATGGCTACACCTTC.

This chain uses TRBV19 with TRBJ2-3, with 9 bases aligning to TRBD2. From germline, CDR1 is LNHDA and CDR2 SQIVND (reference sequence). The CDR3 totals 14 residues. With V trimmed by 8 bases and J by 4 bases, 7 bases remained unmatched. The CDR3 nucleotides read TGTGCCAGTTTCGGCGGGGGGGCCCCAGATACGCAGTATTTT. Translating it yields CASFGGGAPDTQYF.

This clone has a handful of counts. The V call is TRBV6-6, the J call TRBJ1-3; D is perhaps TRBD1 (5 bases). V was cut by 2 bases and J by 1 base, with 6 bases left in between. The CDR3 consists of 14 residues. From germline, CDR1 is MNHNY and CDR2 SVGAGI (reference sequence). The CDR3 loop reads CASSYQGSGNTIYF. The CDR3 region has the DNA TGTGCCAGCAGTTACCAGGGATCTGGAAACACCATATATTTT.

The chain employs TRBV7-2 and TRBJ1-1; TRBD1 matches at 9 bases. The CDR3 is made up of 14 amino acids. V was clipped by 5 bases and J by 1 base; unmatched bases: 2. Germline V gene sequence: CDR1 SGHTA, CDR2 FQGNSA. This CDR3 reads CASSEGQGNTEAFF. The DNA for the CDR3 is TGTGCCAGCAGCGAGGGACAGGGGAACACTGAAGCTTTCTTT.

The J gene is TRBJ1-1, the V gene TRBV6-1, with a tentative D call TRBD1 (5 bases). The V end was cut by 5 bases, the J end by 0 bases, with 10 bases between. This CDR3 is built from 14 residues. Germline CDR1 MNHNS, CDR2 SASEGT. The DNA for the CDR3 is TGTGCCAGCAGTAAGACAGTCCTGAACACTGAAGCTTTCTTT. Protein: CASSKTVLNTEAFF.